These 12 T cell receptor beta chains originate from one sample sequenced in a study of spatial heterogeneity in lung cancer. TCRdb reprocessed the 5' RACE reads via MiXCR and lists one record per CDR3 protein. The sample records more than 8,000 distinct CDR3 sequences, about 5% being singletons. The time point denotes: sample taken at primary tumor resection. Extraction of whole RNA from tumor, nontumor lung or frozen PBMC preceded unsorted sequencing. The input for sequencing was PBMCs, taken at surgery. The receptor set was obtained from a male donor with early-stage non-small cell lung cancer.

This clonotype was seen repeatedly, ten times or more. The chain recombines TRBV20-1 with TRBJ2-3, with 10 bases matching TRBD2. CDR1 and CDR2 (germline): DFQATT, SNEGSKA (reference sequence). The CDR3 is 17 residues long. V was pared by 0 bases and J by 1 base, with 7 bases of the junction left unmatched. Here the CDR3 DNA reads TGCAGTGCTAGAGATTGGGGGACTAGCGTTCGCACAGATACGCAGTATTTT. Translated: CSARDWGTSVRTDTQYF.

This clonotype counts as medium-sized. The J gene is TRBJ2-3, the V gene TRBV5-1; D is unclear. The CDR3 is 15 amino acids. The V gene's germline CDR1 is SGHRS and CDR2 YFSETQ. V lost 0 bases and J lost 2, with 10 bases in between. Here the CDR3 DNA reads TGCGCCAGCAGCTTGGTTTCCGCGTTCACAGATACGCAGTATTTT. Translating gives CASSLVSAFTDTQYF. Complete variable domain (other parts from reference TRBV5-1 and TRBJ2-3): KAGVTQTPRYLIKTRGQQVTLSCSPISGHRSVSWYQQTPGQGLQFLFEYFSETQRNKGNFPGRFSGRQFSNSRSEMNVSTLELGDSALYLCASSLVSAFTDTQYFGPGTRLTVL.

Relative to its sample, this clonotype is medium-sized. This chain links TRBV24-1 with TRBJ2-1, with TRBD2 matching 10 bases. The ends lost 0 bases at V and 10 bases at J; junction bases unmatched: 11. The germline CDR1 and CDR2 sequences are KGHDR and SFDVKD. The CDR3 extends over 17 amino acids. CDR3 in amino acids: CATSDLQSGTSDWEQFF. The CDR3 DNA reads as TGTGCCACCAGTGATTTGCAATCCGGGACTAGCGATTGGGAGCAGTTCTTC.

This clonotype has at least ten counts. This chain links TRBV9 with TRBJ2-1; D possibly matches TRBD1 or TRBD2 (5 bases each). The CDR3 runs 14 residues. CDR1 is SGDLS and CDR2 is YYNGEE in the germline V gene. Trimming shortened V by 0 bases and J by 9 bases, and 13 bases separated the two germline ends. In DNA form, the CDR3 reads TGTGCCAGCAGCGTAGGGGACGGTGTGGGTGAGCAGTTCTTC. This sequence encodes CASSVGDGVGEQFF.

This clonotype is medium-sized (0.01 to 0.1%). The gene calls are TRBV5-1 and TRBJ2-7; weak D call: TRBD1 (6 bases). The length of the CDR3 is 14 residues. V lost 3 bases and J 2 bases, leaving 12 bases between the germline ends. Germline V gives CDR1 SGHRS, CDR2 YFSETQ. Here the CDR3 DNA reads TGCGCCAGCAGCTCAGGCGACAGGACCTACGAGCAGTACTTC. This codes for CASSSGDRTYEQYF.

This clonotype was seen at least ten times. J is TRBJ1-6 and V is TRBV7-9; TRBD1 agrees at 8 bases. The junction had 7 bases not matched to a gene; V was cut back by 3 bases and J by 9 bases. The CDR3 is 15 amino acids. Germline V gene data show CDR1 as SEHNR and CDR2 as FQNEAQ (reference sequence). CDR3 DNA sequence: TGTGCCAGCAGCTTCCAGGGGGCGCGGAGTTCACCCCTCCACTTT. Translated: CASSFQGARSSPLHF.

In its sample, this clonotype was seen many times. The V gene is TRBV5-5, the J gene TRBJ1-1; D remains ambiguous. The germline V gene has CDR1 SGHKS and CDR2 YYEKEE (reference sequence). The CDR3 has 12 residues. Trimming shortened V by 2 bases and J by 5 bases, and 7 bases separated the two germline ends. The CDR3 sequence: CASSFGGTEAFF. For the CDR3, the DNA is TGTGCCAGCAGCTTTGGAGGGACTGAAGCTTTCTTT.

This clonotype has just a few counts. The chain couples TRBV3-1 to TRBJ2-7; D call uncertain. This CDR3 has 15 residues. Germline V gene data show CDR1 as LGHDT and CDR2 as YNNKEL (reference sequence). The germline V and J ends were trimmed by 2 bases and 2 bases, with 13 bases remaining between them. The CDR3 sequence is CASSQYNTGTYEQYF. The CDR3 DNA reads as TGTGCCAGCAGCCAATACAACACCGGAACCTACGAGCAGTACTTC.

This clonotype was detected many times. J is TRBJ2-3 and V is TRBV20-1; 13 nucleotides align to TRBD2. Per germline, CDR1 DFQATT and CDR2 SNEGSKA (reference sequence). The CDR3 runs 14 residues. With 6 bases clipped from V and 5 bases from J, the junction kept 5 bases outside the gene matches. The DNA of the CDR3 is TGCAGTGCGCCGGGACTAGCGGGGAAAGATACGCAGTATTTT. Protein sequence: CSAPGLAGKDTQYF.

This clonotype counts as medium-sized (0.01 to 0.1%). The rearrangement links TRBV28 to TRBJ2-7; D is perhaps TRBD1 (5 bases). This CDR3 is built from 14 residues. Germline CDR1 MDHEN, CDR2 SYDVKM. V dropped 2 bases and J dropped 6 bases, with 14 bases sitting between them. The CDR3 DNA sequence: TGTGCCAGCAGTTTAGGGGAAAGGGGTAGCGAGCAGTACTTC. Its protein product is CASSLGERGSEQYF. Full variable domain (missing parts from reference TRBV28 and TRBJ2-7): DVKVTQSSRYLVKRTGEKVFLECVQDMDHENMFWYRQDPGLGLRLIYFSYDVKMKEKGDIPEGYSVSREKKERFSLILESASTNQTSMYLCASSLGERGSEQYFGPGTRLTVT.

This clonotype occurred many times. For the CDR3, the DNA is TGCAGTGCTAGAGATCAGGGATGGGAGACCCAGTACTTC. Protein sequence: CSARDQGWETQYF. The chain joins TRBV20-1 to TRBJ2-5; the D gene is possibly TRBD1 (5 bases). The CDR3 runs to 13 residues. Germline V lookup: CDR1 DFQATT, CDR2 SNEGSKA (reference sequence). V was trimmed by 0 bases and J by 5 bases, leaving 10 bases between them.

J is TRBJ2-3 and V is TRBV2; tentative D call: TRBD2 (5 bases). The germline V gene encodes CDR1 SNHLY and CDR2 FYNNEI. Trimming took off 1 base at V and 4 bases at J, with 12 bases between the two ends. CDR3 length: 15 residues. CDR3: CASSEGRGWADTQYF. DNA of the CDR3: TGTGCCAGCAGTGAAGGGCGCGGGTGGGCAGATACGCAGTATTTT.